Below are 5 T cell receptor beta chains sequenced from a single sample in a study of control samples from healthy donors and cancer patients (dated by TCRdb to 2020 to 2021). Library preparation used the immunoSEQ multiplex PCR assay. As stored in TCRdb, this immuneACCESS dataset retains in-frame rearrangements with V and J assigned. A fraction of the clones does not appear; measured against another copy, unresolved V genes explain less than half of the discrepancy, and the remainder lacks a known reason. This sample is represented by roughly 95,000 clones; just under 95% of them were singletons. Around 3% of the sample goes to the ten largest clones. The sequenced sample consisted of blood. The receptor source for this set is a human donor in good health. The donor label of this sample is uncertain.

The chain combines TRBV19 with TRBJ1-2, with 7 bases fitting TRBD1. J gave up 5 bases and V 7 bases, and 10 bases lay outside the gene matches. CDR3 size: 14 residues. CDR1 is LNHDA and CDR2 is SQIVND in the germline V gene (reference sequence). CDR3 in amino acids: CASTSDRAPYGYTF. In DNA, the CDR3 is TGTGCCAGTACCTCCGACAGGGCTCCTTATGGCTACACCTTC. The full variable domain, in which reference TRBV19 and TRBJ1-2 provide the parts outside the CDR3, is DGGITQSPKYLFRKEGQNVTLSCEQNLNHDAMYWYRQDPGQGLRLIYYSQIVNDFQKGDIAEGYSVSREKKESFPLTVTSAQKNPTAFYLCASTSDRAPYGYTFGSGTRLTVV.

This chain connects TRBV2 to TRBJ1-1; TRBD1 matches at 8 bases. The V gene's germline CDR1 is SNHLY and CDR2 FYNNEI. The CDR3 has 20 amino acids. The J segment lost 3 bases and the V segment lost 5 bases, leaving 23 bases of the junction unmatched. For the CDR3, the DNA is TGTGCCAGCAGTCCCATTCCCCATAAAGACAGGGGAGTTTCCGACACTGAAGCTTTCTTT. This encodes CASSPIPHKDRGVSDTEAFF.

The V gene is TRBV5-5, the J gene TRBJ2-1; D uncertain. The CDR3 contains 15 residues. Germline lookup yields CDR1 SGHKS and CDR2 YYEKEE (reference sequence). V was clipped by 1 base and J by 1 base, with 9 bases between them. This CDR3 reads CASSLSTSSYNEQFF. The CDR3, as DNA: TGTGCCAGCAGCTTGTCCACCTCATCCTACAATGAGCAGTTCTTC.

V is TRBV11-2 and J is TRBJ2-7; a possible D gene is TRBD2 (6 bases). Germline V gives CDR1 SGHAT, CDR2 FQNNGV. The length of the CDR3 is 13 residues. V was clipped by 3 bases and J by 5 bases, with 11 bases between them. The CDR3 sequence is CASSLGGGHEQYV. The CDR3 coding sequence is TGTGCCAGCAGCTTGGGAGGTGGACACGAGCAGTACGTC.

This clone occurred once. The chain carries TRBV7-8 and TRBJ2-5; D uncertain. Germline V gene sequence: CDR1 SGHVS, CDR2 FQNEAQ. The CDR3 totals 15 residues. V dropped 2 bases and J dropped 2 bases, with 12 bases sitting between them. This chain's CDR3 is CASSLRAAIQETQYF. For the CDR3, the DNA is TGTGCCAGCAGCTTAAGGGCTGCAATTCAAGAGACCCAGTACTTC. The full variable domain, completed using reference TRBV7-8 and TRBJ2-5, is GAGVSQSPRYKVAKRGQDVALRCDPISGHVSLFWYQQALGQGPEFLTYFQNEAQLDKSGLPSDRFFAERPEGSVSTLKIQRTQQEDSAVYLCASSLRAAIQETQYFGPGTRLLVL.